Below, 8 T cell receptor beta chains from the same sample are listed, as sequenced in a study of T cell changes during pregnancy in multiple sclerosis. Sequencing was performed with immunoSEQ multiplex PCR; in TCRdb, only in-frame clones are kept and a portion is missing. The table includes 60,000 or so clones, over 75% detected once. The material sequenced was peripheral blood, taken before pregnancy. The receptors come from a female donor with multiple sclerosis, enrolled in a pregnancy study.

The genes are TRBV9 and TRBJ1-5; 7 nucleotides align to TRBD1. This CDR3 has 14 residues. Losses at the gene ends were 3 bases for V and 3 bases for J; bases not matched to a gene: 3. Germline CDR1 is SGDLS and CDR2 is YYNGEE. Written as DNA, the CDR3 is TGTGCCAGCAGCGGGGGGACAGCCAATCAGCCCCAGCATTTT. Residues: CASSGGTANQPQHF.

The CDR3 loop reads CASTPPPGQGKNTEAFF. The CDR3 nucleotides are TGTGCCAGCACCCCCCCTCCCGGACAGGGGAAGAACACTGAAGCTTTCTTT. The V gene is TRBV5-4, the J gene TRBJ1-1, with 9 bases aligning to TRBD1. Germline trimming cut 6 bases from V and 1 base from J; bases unmatched to any gene: 13. CDR1 is SGHNT and CDR2 is YYREEE in the germline V gene (reference sequence). This CDR3 is built from 17 residues.

The V and J genes are TRBV25-1 and TRBJ1-1; D call uncertain. This CDR3 region has 16 residues. Per germline, CDR1 MGHDK and CDR2 SYGVNS. The V and J ends lost 3 bases and 1 base respectively, with 15 bases between them. The CDR3 nucleotides read TGTGCCAGCAGTGATCAGAGGGTCTTCGGGAACACTGAAGCTTTCTTT. Its protein product is CASSDQRVFGNTEAFF. The full variable domain, with the rest looked up from reference TRBV25-1 and TRBJ1-1, is EADIYQTPRYLVIGTGKKITLECSQTMGHDKMYWYQQDPGMELHLIHYSYGVNSTEKGDLSSESTVSRIRTEHFPLTLESARPSHTSQYLCASSDQRVFGNTEAFFGQGTRLTVV.

V gene TRBV4-3 combines with J gene TRBJ1-2, with D hard to call. CDR1 and CDR2 (germline): LGHNA, YSLEER. The CDR3 has 15 residues. V was pared by 0 bases and J by 7 bases, with 15 bases between. CDR3 residues: CASSQEWQRAAGYTF. In DNA, the CDR3 is TGCGCCAGCAGCCAAGAATGGCAGAGGGCAGCTGGCTACACCTTC.

The chain has TRBV9 and TRBJ2-1; 8 bases map to TRBD2. The CDR3 consists of 17 residues. V lost 3 bases to trimming and J lost 0 bases; unmatched junction nucleotides: 8. CDR1 SGDLS and CDR2 YYNGEE come from the germline V gene. This chain's CDR3 is CASSALSGGLSYNEQFF. The DNA for the CDR3 is TGTGCCAGCAGCGCTCTAAGCGGGGGCCTCTCCTACAATGAGCAGTTCTTC.

The chain links TRBV18 to TRBJ1-5, with TRBD1 identical over 8 bases. Germline lookup yields CDR1 KGHSH and CDR2 LQKENI. With 4 bases clipped from V and 3 bases from J, the junction kept 5 bases outside the gene matches. The CDR3 sequence is 15 residues long. CDR3: CASSHRTGLNQPQHF. Written as DNA, the CDR3 is TGTGCCAGCTCACATAGGACAGGGCTCAATCAGCCCCAGCATTTT.

With respect to this clone: Other DNA sequences in the same sample also yield this CDR3. The rearrangement links TRBV5-6 to TRBJ2-7, with a tentative D call TRBD1 (6 bases). This CDR3 contains 12 residues. Trimming stripped 0 bases from V and 7 bases from J, with 8 bases between. Germline V gene sequence: CDR1 SGHDT, CDR2 YYEEEE. The DNA for the CDR3 is TGTGCCAGCAGCTTGGGGGGGCAGGAGCAGTACTTC. Translating gives CASSLGGQEQYF.

The chain couples TRBV2 to TRBJ1-1; the match to TRBD1 covers 7 bases. The germline CDR1 and CDR2 sequences are SNHLY and FYNNEI. After removal of 4 bases from V and 0 bases from J, the junction contained 5 bases not matched to a gene. There are 15 residues in the CDR3. CDR3 sequence (DNA): TGTGCCAGCAGTGCCCGACAGGGCCTGAACACTGAAGCTTTCTTT. Translation: CASSARQGLNTEAFF.